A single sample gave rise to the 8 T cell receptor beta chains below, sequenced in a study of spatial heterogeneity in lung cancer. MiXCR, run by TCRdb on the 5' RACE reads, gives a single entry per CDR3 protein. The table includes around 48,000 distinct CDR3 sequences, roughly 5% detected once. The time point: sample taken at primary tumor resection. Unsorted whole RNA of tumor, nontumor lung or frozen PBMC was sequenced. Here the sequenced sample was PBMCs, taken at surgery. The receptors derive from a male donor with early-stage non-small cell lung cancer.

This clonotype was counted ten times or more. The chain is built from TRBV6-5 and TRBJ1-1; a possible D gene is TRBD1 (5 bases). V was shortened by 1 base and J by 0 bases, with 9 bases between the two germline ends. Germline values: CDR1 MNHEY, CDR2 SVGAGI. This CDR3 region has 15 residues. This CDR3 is CASSYWPGLNTEAFF. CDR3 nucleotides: TGTGCCAGCAGTTACTGGCCAGGGTTGAACACTGAAGCTTTCTTT.

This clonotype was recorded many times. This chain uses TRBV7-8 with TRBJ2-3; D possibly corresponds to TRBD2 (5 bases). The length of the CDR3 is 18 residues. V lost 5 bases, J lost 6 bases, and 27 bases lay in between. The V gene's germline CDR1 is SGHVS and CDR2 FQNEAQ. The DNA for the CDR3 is TGTGCCAGCAGCCCACCACTCAGGATGAGGAAGAGGGCGGATACGCAGTATTTT. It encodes CASSPPLRMRKRADTQYF.

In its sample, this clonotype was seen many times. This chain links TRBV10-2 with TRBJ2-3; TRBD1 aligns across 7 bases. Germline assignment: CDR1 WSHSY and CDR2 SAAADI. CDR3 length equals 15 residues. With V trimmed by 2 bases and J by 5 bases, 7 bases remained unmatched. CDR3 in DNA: TGCGCCAGCAGTGAGGACAGGGTAATTGGAGATACGCAGTATTTT. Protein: CASSEDRVIGDTQYF.

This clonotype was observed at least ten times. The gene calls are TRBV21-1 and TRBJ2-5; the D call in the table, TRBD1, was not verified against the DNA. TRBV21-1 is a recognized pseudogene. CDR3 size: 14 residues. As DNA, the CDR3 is TGTGCCAGCAGCCCACGGGACGGCCAAGAGACCCAGTACTTC. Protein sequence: CASSPRDGQETQYF.

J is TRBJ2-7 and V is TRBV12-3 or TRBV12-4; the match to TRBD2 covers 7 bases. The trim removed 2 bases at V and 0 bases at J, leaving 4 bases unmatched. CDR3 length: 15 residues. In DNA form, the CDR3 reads TGTGCCAGCAGTTTATCCGCTAGCGGCTCCTACGAGCAGTACTTC. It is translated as CASSLSASGSYEQYF.

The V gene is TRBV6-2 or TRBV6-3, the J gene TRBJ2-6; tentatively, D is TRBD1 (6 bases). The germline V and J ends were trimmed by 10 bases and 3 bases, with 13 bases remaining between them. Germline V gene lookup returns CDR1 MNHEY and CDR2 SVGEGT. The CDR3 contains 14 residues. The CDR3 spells CATRDNDGANVLTF. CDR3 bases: TGTGCCACCAGGGACAATGATGGGGCCAACGTCCTGACTTTC.

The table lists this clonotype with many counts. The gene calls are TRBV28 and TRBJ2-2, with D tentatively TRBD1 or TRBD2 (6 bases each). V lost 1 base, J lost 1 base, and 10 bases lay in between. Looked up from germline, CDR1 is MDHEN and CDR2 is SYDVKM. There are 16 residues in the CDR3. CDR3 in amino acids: CASSLYGGGNTGELFF. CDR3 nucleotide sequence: TGTGCCAGCAGTTTATATGGAGGGGGGAACACCGGGGAGCTGTTTTTT.

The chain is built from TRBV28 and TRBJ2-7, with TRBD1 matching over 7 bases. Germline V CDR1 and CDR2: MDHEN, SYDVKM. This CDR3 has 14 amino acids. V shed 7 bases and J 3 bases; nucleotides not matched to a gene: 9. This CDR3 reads CASTQGGSYYEQYF. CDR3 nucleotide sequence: TGTGCCAGCACCCAAGGGGGCTCGTACTACGAGCAGTACTTC.